This T cell receptor (beta chain) was sequenced for a study of regulatory T cells in long-lasting Graves disease (dated by TCRdb to about 2021). At the level of the whole study: Persistent Graves' disease was defined as persistently positive TSH receptor autoantibodies together with antithyroid drug treatment for over 5 years. On average, persistent Graves' disease patients in the clinical cohort had been on antithyroid drugs for around ten years. The study took place in China and was registered as a clinical trial. This study used TCR sequencing and RNA sequencing of peripheral blood to compare persistent Graves' disease patients against newly diagnosed Graves' disease patients. A total of around 35 samples were covered by TCR sequencing, comprising approximately 13 persistent and roughly 20 newly diagnosed Graves' disease patients.

The library was built by means of multiplex PCR. Sequencing took place on an Illumina HiSeq 4000. To build TCR beta libraries, CDR3 regions were amplified by Arm-PCR using iRepertoire HTBI primers. PCR products were gel purified before sequencing. Processing in the source paper ran as follows. Across samples, about 63 TRBV and roughly 15 TRBJ segments were identified and used for gene usage analysis of CDR3 amino acid clonotypes. Filtered high-quality paired reads were merged into contigs using COPE and FqMerger. BLAST was used to align contigs to the IMGT TRBV, TRBD and TRBJ reference genes, and CDR3 was defined following IMGT. Any clonotype with a frequency above 0.1% was classified as a highly expanded clone. Shannon entropy served as the measure of repertoire diversity, while the Gini coefficient captured V-J evenness. Clonotypes shared by more than one individual were considered public. Starting from the raw public reads, TCRdb applied fastp trimming at Q25, assembled clones with MiXCR and retained in-frame beta chains. Each CDR3 protein appears once, grouped with its most common genes and DNA. TCRdb's processing, not the study's, gives the V and J calls here. The sample profile shows 600,000 to 800,000 distinct CDR3 sequences; approximately 31% of them were found once. The ten biggest clones cover 40% to 50% of the sample.

As encoded in the germline V gene, CDR1 is SGHDT while CDR2 is YYEEEE. The CDR3 covers 16 residues, taking in both the cysteine and the phenylalanine. CDR3 DNA is the only sequence kept; it has 48 bases, read in frame from the first base. V sheds 5 bases and J sheds 2 bases, leaving 19 bases between their ends. Paper-wide results and their limitations: The study examined only peripheral blood because the primary lesion, thyroid tissue, could not be accessed. Sequencing and analysis were restricted to the TCR beta chain. Patients with persistent disease shared more public clonotypes (over 2,500) than newly diagnosed patients did (approximately 990). Compared with newly diagnosed patients, patients with persistent Graves' disease had lower TCR Shannon entropy and fewer highly expanded clones, which suggests clonal expansion. TRBV28, TRBJ1-2 and TRBJ2-5 were preferentially used in persistent disease, while TRBV20-1 and TRBJ2-1 were favored in newly diagnosed disease. The small sample size was acknowledged by the authors as a limitation that may reduce accuracy.

With respect to this clonotype: The target of this receptor is not known. Base qualities are missing; no much larger clone stands one base away.

The time point label, as the study defines it: persistent/refractory GD, antithyroid drugs over 5 years with positive TRAb. For both TCR sequencing and RNA sequencing, RNA was extracted from PBMCs using TRIzol. The diagnosis of Graves' disease was made according to American Thyroid Association guidelines. Patients were recruited from an endocrinology department in Xi'an, China. From each patient, about 8.9 milliliters of peripheral blood was collected into an EDTA anticoagulant tube. Ficoll Paque Plus density gradient separation was used to isolate PBMCs, and no further T cell sorting was done. An Agilent 2100 Bioanalyzer and agarose gel were used to check RNA quality, while a NanoDrop 2000 measured RNA concentration.

The chain employs TRBV5-6 and TRBJ2-5; the D region possibly corresponds to TRBD1 (6 bases align). This clonotype originated in a female donor with Graves disease. Material: peripheral blood mononuclear cells (PBMCs), obtained when the disease was refractory, from a patient treated with antithyroid drugs. The CDR3 protein is CASSFTGIGWQETQYF. The nucleotides read TGTGCCAGCAGTTTTACAGGGATAGGGTGGCAAGAGACCCAGTACTTC.